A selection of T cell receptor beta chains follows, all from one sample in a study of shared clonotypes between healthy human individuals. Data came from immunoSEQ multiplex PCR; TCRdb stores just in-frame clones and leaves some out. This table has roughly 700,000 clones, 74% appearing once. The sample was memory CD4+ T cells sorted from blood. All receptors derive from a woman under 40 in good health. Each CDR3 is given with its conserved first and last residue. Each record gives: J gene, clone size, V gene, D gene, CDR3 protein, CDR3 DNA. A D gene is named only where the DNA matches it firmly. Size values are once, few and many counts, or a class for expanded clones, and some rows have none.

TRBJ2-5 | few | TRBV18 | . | CASSPGQQTQYF | TGTGCCAGCTCACCAGGGCAGCAGACCCAGTACTTC
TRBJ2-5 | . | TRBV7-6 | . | CASSFTETQYF | TGTGCCAGCAGCTTCACGGAGACCCAGTACTTC
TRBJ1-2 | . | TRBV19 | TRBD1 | CASSILQGAHGYTF | TGTGCCAGTAGTATTTTGCAGGGGGCGCATGGCTACACCTTC
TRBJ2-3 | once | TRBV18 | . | CASSLSGQTDTQYF | TGTGCCAGCTCACTTTCGGGTCAAACAGATACGCAGTATTTT
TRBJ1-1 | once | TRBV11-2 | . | CASSLNAKRAFF | TGTGCCAGCAGCTTAAACGCGAAGAGGGCTTTCTTT
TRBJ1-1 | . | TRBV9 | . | CASSVVPGTEAFF | TGTGCCAGCAGCGTAGTGCCGGGCACTGAAGCTTTCTTT
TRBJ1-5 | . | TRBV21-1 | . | CASSIRDRGAQPQHF | TGTGCCAGCAGCATCCGGGACAGGGGGGCTCAGCCCCAGCATTTT
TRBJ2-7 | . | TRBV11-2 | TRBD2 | CASSSRLTGGPSDEQYF | TGTGCCAGCAGTTCTAGGTTGACGGGAGGGCCTAGTGACGAGCAGTACTTC
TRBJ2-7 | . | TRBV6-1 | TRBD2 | CASSVRTSGIVYEQYF | TGTGCCAGCAGTGTTAGGACTAGCGGAATAGTCTACGAGCAGTACTTC
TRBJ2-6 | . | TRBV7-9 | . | CASSATGSGANVLTF | TGTGCCAGCAGCGCCACAGGGTCTGGGGCCAACGTCCTGACTTTC
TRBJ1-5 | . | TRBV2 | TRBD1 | CASKADRINQPQHF | TGTGCCAGCAAGGCGGACAGGATCAATCAGCCCCAGCATTTT
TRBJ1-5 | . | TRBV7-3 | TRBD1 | CASSLAGQGSNQPQHF | TGTGCCAGCAGCTTAGCTGGACAGGGGTCAAATCAGCCCCAGCATTTT
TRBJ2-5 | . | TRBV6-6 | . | CASHGAQETQYF | TGTGCCAGCCACGGAGCCCAAGAGACCCAGTACTTC
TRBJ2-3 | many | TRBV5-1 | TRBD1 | CASSLGTGGDTQYF | TGCGCCAGCAGCTTGGGGACAGGCGGAGATACGCAGTATTTT
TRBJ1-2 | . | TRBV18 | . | CASSPGINYGYTF | TGTGCCAGCTCACCGGGCATTAACTATGGCTACACCTTC
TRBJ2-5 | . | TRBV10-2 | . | CASSETSRGQETQYF | TGCGCCAGCAGTGAGACCTCACGGGGGCAAGAGACCCAGTACTTC
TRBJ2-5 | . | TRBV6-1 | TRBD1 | CASSRQGRETQYF | TGTGCCAGCAGTAGACAGGGGAGGGAGACCCAGTACTTC
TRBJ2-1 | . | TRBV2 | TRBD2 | CASREGMGLAGENEQFF | TGTGCCAGCAGGGAGGGAATGGGACTAGCGGGAGAGAATGAGCAGTTCTTC
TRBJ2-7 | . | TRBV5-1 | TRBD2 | CASSLESGGYEQYF | TGCGCCAGCAGCTTGGAATCGGGAGGCTACGAGCAGTACTTC
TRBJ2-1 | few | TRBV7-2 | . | CASSLKGKRSYNEQFF | TGTGCCAGCAGCCTAAAAGGTAAACGCTCCTACAATGAGCAGTTCTTC
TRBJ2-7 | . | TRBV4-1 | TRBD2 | CASSRTGLAGVRAEQYF | TGCGCCAGCAGCCGCACGGGACTAGCGGGAGTACGCGCCGAGCAGTACTTC
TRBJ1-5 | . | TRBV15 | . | CATSRDYTDNQPQHF | TGTGCCACCAGCAGAGATTACACAGACAATCAGCCCCAGCATTTT
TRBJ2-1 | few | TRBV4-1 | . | CASSQTVSSYNEQFF | TGCGCCAGCAGCCAGACGGTGAGCTCCTACAATGAGCAGTTCTTC
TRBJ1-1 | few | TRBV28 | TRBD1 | CASRRQGFTEAFF | TGTGCCAGCAGGAGACAGGGATTTACTGAAGCTTTCTTT
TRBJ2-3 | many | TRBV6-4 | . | CASSDGRGGTDTQYF | TGTGCCAGCAGTGACGGCCGGGGAGGCACAGATACGCAGTATTTT
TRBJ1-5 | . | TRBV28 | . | CASSPLHGTNQPQHF | TGTGCCAGCAGTCCCTTACATGGGACCAATCAGCCCCAGCATTTT
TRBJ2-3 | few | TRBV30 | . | CAWSVGGDTQYF | TGTGCCTGGAGTGTAGGAGGAGATACGCAGTATTTT
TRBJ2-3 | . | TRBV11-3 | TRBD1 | CASSGRQGSRQYF | TGTGCCAGCAGCGGAAGACAGGGGAGTCGTCAGTATTTT
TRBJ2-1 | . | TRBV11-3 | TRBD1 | CASSLPRTGSYNEQFF | TGTGCCAGCAGCTTACCCCGGACAGGCTCCTACAATGAGCAGTTCTTC
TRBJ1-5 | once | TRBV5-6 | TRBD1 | CASSSWTGLSNQPQHF | TGTGCCAGCAGCTCTTGGACAGGGTTAAGCAATCAGCCCCAGCATTTT
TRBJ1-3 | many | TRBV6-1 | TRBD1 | CASMQGAAGNTIYF | TGTGCCAGCATGCAGGGGGCGGCTGGAAACACCATATATTTT
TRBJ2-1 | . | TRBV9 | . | CASSPSFSGYEQFF | TGTGCCAGCAGCCCCAGCTTTAGCGGCTATGAGCAGTTCTTC
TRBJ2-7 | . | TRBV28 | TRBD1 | CASSFLWALGGISYEQYF | TGTGCCAGCAGTTTCCTTTGGGCTCTAGGGGGCATCTCCTACGAGCAGTACTTC
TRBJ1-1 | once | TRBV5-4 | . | CASSGPMNTEAFF | TGTGCCAGCAGCGGGCCTATGAACACTGAAGCTTTCTTT
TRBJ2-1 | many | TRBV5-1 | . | CASSKDVSSYNEQFF | TGCGCCAGCAGTAAAGACGTCAGCTCCTACAATGAGCAGTTCTTC
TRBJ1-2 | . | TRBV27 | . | CASSLLVSGDFPYGYTF | TGTGCCAGCAGTTTATTGGTGTCCGGGGATTTCCCCTACGGCTACACCTTC
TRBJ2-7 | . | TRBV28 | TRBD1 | CASSLSRDRRTYEQYF | TGTGCCAGCAGTTTATCCCGGGACAGGCGAACCTACGAGCAGTACTTC
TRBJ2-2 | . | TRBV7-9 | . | CASSLQDSGELFF | TGTGCCAGCAGCTTACAGGACAGCGGGGAGCTGTTTTTT
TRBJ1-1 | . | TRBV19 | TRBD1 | CASRMTGVTEAFF | TGTGCCAGTAGAATGACAGGGGTGACTGAAGCTTTCTTT
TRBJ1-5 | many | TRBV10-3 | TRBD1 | CAISDRGRDQPQHF | TGTGCCATCAGTGACAGGGGGCGGGATCAGCCCCAGCATTTT
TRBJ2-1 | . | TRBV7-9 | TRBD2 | CASSPRREGSDEQFF | TGTGCCAGCAGCCCCCGGCGGGAGGGCTCAGATGAGCAGTTCTTC